The following is a TCR beta chain sequence with its context. The antigen is not known. Profiled with immunoSEQ multiplex PCR; TCRdb holds only in-frame clones, not every one. Of tens of thousands of clones detected, 90% to 95% appear once; the ten largest clones hold approximately 0.54%. Germline V CDR1 and CDR2: MNHEY, SMNVEV (reference sequence). The CDR3 loop spans 13 amino acids. Between the trimmed V and J ends, which lost 3 bases and 3 bases, there was a span of 8 bases. The data belong to a study of graft-versus-host responses after intestinal transplantation. Overall study context: Recipients had transplants, and these were multivisceral, liver-intestinal, or isolated intestinal. Anti-thymocyte globulin induction preceded approximately three years of tacrolimus and steroid maintenance in all recipients. Study-wide results and caveats: Allografts from individuals with graft-donor T cell macrochimerism displayed high graft-versus-host to host-versus-graft clonal ratios.

The sequence was obtained from a human donor who received an intestinal transplant. The sequencing used unstimulated CD8+ T cells sorted from spleen or lymph node cells, collected before intestinal transplant. J is TRBJ1-2 and V is TRBV27; a weak D match, TRBD1 (5 bases). DNA of the CDR3: TGTGCCAGCAGTTTCAAAGGGGACTATGGCTACACCTTC. Residues: CASSFKGDYGYTF.